These T cell receptor beta chains were read from a single sample in a study of vaccination effects on CD4 cells after COVID-19. Libraries were prepared by immunoSEQ multiplex PCR; TCRdb keeps only in-frame clonotypes and omits some of them. The sample lists some 40,000 clones, 65% to 80% occurring once. For these receptors, no antigen is known. The starting material was CD4+ T cells from PBMCs cultured without peptide, obtained before COVID-19 vaccination. The receptors were sampled from a human donor who received a COVID-19 vaccine. Each CDR3 is given with its conserved first and last residue. A D gene is named only where the DNA matches it firmly. Clone size is not always given. Where it is, it says once, few, many or a class for expanded clones.

d_call: .
clone_size: .
v_call: TRBV6-1
j_call: TRBJ1-5
cdr3_aa: CASSDNLSNQPQHF
cdr3_nt: TGTGCCAGCAGTGACAACCTTAGCAATCAGCCCCAGCATTTT

d_call: .
clone_size: .
v_call: TRBV30
j_call: TRBJ1-2
cdr3_aa: CSLGGGYGYTF
cdr3_nt: TGTTCCCTAGGTGGGGGCTATGGCTACACCTTC

d_call: .
clone_size: once
v_call: TRBV7-9
j_call: TRBJ1-1
cdr3_aa: CASSLGTRGSKNTEAFF
cdr3_nt: TGTGCCAGCAGCTTAGGGACACGGGGAAGTAAGAACACTGAAGCTTTCTTT

d_call: .
clone_size: few
v_call: TRBV30
j_call: TRBJ1-1
cdr3_aa: CAWSVRGNEAFF
cdr3_nt: TGTGCCTGGAGTGTAAGGGGGAATGAAGCTTTCTTT

d_call: .
clone_size: .
v_call: TRBV4-1
j_call: TRBJ1-2
cdr3_aa: CASSQDSTGLAYGYTF
cdr3_nt: TGCGCCAGCAGCCAAGATTCGACGGGGCTAGCTTATGGCTACACCTTC

d_call: .
clone_size: .
v_call: TRBV19
j_call: TRBJ1-1
cdr3_aa: CASSEGVNTEAFF
cdr3_nt: TGTGCCAGTTCCGAGGGAGTGAACACTGAAGCTTTCTTT

d_call: TRBD2
clone_size: once
v_call: TRBV9
j_call: TRBJ2-5
cdr3_aa: CASSNSGRLETQYF
cdr3_nt: TGTGCCAGCAGCAACAGCGGGAGGTTGGAGACCCAGTACTTC

d_call: .
clone_size: few
v_call: TRBV28
j_call: TRBJ2-7
cdr3_aa: CASSSLFSVSYEQYF
cdr3_nt: TGTGCCAGCAGTTCCCTGTTTAGCGTCTCCTACGAGCAGTACTTC

d_call: .
clone_size: .
v_call: TRBV19
j_call: TRBJ1-2
cdr3_aa: CASSIGRAYGYTF
cdr3_nt: TGTGCCAGTAGTATTGGGCGGGCTTATGGCTACACCTTC

d_call: .
clone_size: .
v_call: TRBV28
j_call: TRBJ1-5
cdr3_aa: CASSPGDGRNQPQHF
cdr3_nt: TGTGCCAGCAGTCCCGGGGACGGTCGCAATCAGCCCCAGCATTTT

d_call: TRBD2
clone_size: .
v_call: TRBV25-1
j_call: TRBJ2-1
cdr3_aa: CASSDFGTRTNEQFF
cdr3_nt: TGTGCCAGCAGTGATTTCGGGACTAGGACCAATGAGCAGTTCTTC

d_call: .
clone_size: few
v_call: TRBV6-5
j_call: TRBJ1-6
cdr3_aa: CASRPRADNSPLHF
cdr3_nt: TGTGCCAGCCGGCCGAGGGCCGATAATTCACCCCTCCACTTT

d_call: .
clone_size: .
v_call: TRBV19
j_call: TRBJ2-5
cdr3_aa: CASSITRETQYF
cdr3_nt: TGTGCCAGTAGTATTACGAGAGAGACCCAGTACTTC

d_call: TRBD2
clone_size: few
v_call: TRBV3-1/TRBV3-2
j_call: TRBJ2-1
cdr3_aa: CASSSILRTSGYNEQFF
cdr3_nt: TGTGCCAGCAGCTCCATTCTAAGGACTAGCGGATACAATGAGCAGTTCTTC

d_call: .
clone_size: .
v_call: TRBV4-1
j_call: TRBJ2-5
cdr3_aa: CASSQGGRDGETQYF
cdr3_nt: TGCGCCAGCAGCCAAGGAGGCCGGGACGGAGAGACCCAGTACTTC

d_call: .
clone_size: .
v_call: TRBV5-4
j_call: TRBJ2-5
cdr3_aa: CASSSTGGEETQYF
cdr3_nt: TGTGCCAGCAGCTCGACAGGAGGGGAAGAGACCCAGTACTTC

d_call: .
clone_size: .
v_call: TRBV6-2/TRBV6-3
j_call: TRBJ2-1
cdr3_aa: CASSQFYNEQFF
cdr3_nt: TGTGCCAGCAGCCAATTCTACAATGAGCAGTTCTTC

d_call: .
clone_size: .
v_call: TRBV18
j_call: TRBJ1-5
cdr3_aa: CASSPAGLGQPQHF
cdr3_nt: TGTGCCAGCTCACCGGCGGGGTTGGGGCAGCCCCAGCATTTT

d_call: .
clone_size: .
v_call: TRBV3-1/TRBV3-2
j_call: TRBJ1-3
cdr3_aa: CASSQEGGGGNTIYF
cdr3_nt: TGTGCCAGCAGCCAAGAAGGGGGAGGTGGAAACACCATATATTTT

d_call: TRBD1
clone_size: .
v_call: TRBV5-6
j_call: TRBJ1-1
cdr3_aa: CASSPPGQGGVPRTEAFF
cdr3_nt: TGTGCCAGCAGCCCCCCGGGACAGGGAGGAGTACCGCGTACTGAAGCTTTCTTT

d_call: .
clone_size: once
v_call: TRBV6-1
j_call: TRBJ1-2
cdr3_aa: CASSEAAGQGYTF
cdr3_nt: TGTGCCAGCAGTGAAGCGGCAGGGCAGGGCTACACCTTC

d_call: .
clone_size: .
v_call: TRBV18
j_call: TRBJ2-3
cdr3_aa: CASSPQGAGSTDTQYF
cdr3_nt: TGTGCCAGCTCACCCCAAGGGGCGGGAAGCACAGATACGCAGTATTTT

d_call: .
clone_size: .
v_call: TRBV2
j_call: TRBJ1-2
cdr3_aa: CASSLAVISTYGYTF
cdr3_nt: TGTGCCAGCAGTCTCGCGGTGATTTCCACCTATGGCTACACCTTC

d_call: TRBD1
clone_size: .
v_call: TRBV6-4
j_call: TRBJ1-1
cdr3_aa: CASSDSKAGGVRNFF
cdr3_nt: TGTGCCAGCAGTGACTCGAAGGCAGGGGGCGTTAGGAACTTCTTT

d_call: .
clone_size: .
v_call: TRBV15
j_call: TRBJ2-7
cdr3_aa: CATSRERGRYEQYF
cdr3_nt: TGTGCCACCAGCAGAGAGCGGGGACGCTACGAGCAGTACTTC

d_call: .
clone_size: .
v_call: TRBV11-3
j_call: TRBJ1-6
cdr3_aa: CASSQALRSPLHF
cdr3_nt: TGTGCCAGCAGTCAAGCCCTTCGTTCACCCCTCCACTTT

d_call: TRBD1
clone_size: .
v_call: TRBV5-5
j_call: TRBJ1-1
cdr3_aa: CASSVGQGQGNLDTEAFF
cdr3_nt: TGTGCCAGCAGCGTAGGACAGGGGCAAGGGAATCTGGACACTGAAGCTTTCTTT

d_call: .
clone_size: .
v_call: TRBV18
j_call: TRBJ1-6
cdr3_aa: CASSPPLLESPLHF
cdr3_nt: TGTGCCAGCTCACCACCACTATTAGAGTCACCCCTCCACTTT

d_call: .
clone_size: once
v_call: TRBV2
j_call: TRBJ1-4
cdr3_aa: CASSLDGATNEKLFF
cdr3_nt: TGTGCCAGCAGTTTGGACGGAGCAACTAATGAAAAACTGTTTTTT

d_call: .
clone_size: once
v_call: TRBV19
j_call: TRBJ1-2
cdr3_aa: CASSRSVVNTPNYGYTF
cdr3_nt: TGTGCCAGTAGTCGGAGTGTGGTGAACACTCCTAACTATGGCTACACCTTC

d_call: .
clone_size: .
v_call: TRBV7-2
j_call: TRBJ1-5
cdr3_aa: CASSLALREGGQPQHF
cdr3_nt: TGTGCCAGCAGCTTAGCGCTAAGGGAGGGTGGCCAGCCCCAGCATTTT

d_call: TRBD2
clone_size: .
v_call: TRBV2
j_call: TRBJ2-7
cdr3_aa: CASKGSGGSYEQYF
cdr3_nt: TGTGCCAGCAAGGGTAGCGGGGGCTCCTACGAGCAGTACTTC

d_call: .
clone_size: .
v_call: TRBV5-5
j_call: TRBJ2-7
cdr3_aa: CASSFARNYEQYF
cdr3_nt: TGTGCCAGCAGCTTTGCAAGGAACTACGAGCAGTACTTC

d_call: .
clone_size: few
v_call: TRBV10-3
j_call: TRBJ2-7
cdr3_aa: CAISQNYEQYF
cdr3_nt: TGTGCCATCAGCCAGAACTACGAGCAGTACTTC

d_call: .
clone_size: .
v_call: TRBV19
j_call: TRBJ2-6
cdr3_aa: CASSIAAGPAASGANVLTF
cdr3_nt: TGTGCCAGTAGTATTGCGGCGGGGCCGGCCGCTTCTGGGGCCAACGTCCTGACTTTC

d_call: .
clone_size: few
v_call: TRBV5-6
j_call: TRBJ2-7
cdr3_aa: CASSLPSVRGGQYF
cdr3_nt: TGTGCCAGCAGCTTACCCTCCGTGCGGGGCGGGCAGTACTTC

d_call: TRBD2
clone_size: .
v_call: TRBV28
j_call: TRBJ2-2
cdr3_aa: CASSPGGTPPGELFF
cdr3_nt: TGTGCCAGCAGCCCGGGAGGAACCCCACCCGGGGAGCTGTTTTTT

d_call: .
clone_size: few
v_call: TRBV5-6
j_call: TRBJ2-2
cdr3_aa: CASSLTGMNAGELFF
cdr3_nt: TGTGCCAGCAGCTTGACAGGGATGAATGCCGGGGAGCTGTTTTTT

d_call: .
clone_size: .
v_call: TRBV4-3
j_call: TRBJ1-4
cdr3_aa: CASSRAERWNEKLFF
cdr3_nt: TGCGCCAGCAGCCGGGCCGAGCGGTGGAATGAAAAACTGTTTTTT

d_call: TRBD2
clone_size: .
v_call: TRBV4-2
j_call: TRBJ2-1
cdr3_aa: CASKRTSGYNEQFF
cdr3_nt: TGTGCCAGTAAAAGGACTAGCGGGTACAATGAGCAGTTCTTC

d_call: TRBD1
clone_size: .
v_call: TRBV19
j_call: TRBJ1-2
cdr3_aa: CASNSGTGAYYGYTF
cdr3_nt: TGTGCCAGTAATTCCGGGACAGGGGCGTACTATGGCTACACCTTC

d_call: TRBD1
clone_size: .
v_call: TRBV3-1/TRBV3-2
j_call: TRBJ1-2
cdr3_aa: CASSRVRQGAHGYTF
cdr3_nt: TGTGCCAGCAGCCGGGTCCGACAGGGGGCGCATGGCTACACCTTC

d_call: .
clone_size: .
v_call: TRBV6-1
j_call: TRBJ2-7
cdr3_aa: CASSENGGAYEQYF
cdr3_nt: TGTGCCAGCAGTGAAAACGGAGGGGCCTACGAGCAGTACTTC

d_call: .
clone_size: .
v_call: TRBV5-6
j_call: TRBJ2-6
cdr3_aa: CASTFQSSGANVLTF
cdr3_nt: TGTGCCAGCACCTTTCAGTCCTCTGGGGCCAACGTCCTGACTTTC

d_call: TRBD2
clone_size: few
v_call: TRBV4-2
j_call: TRBJ2-7
cdr3_aa: CASSQDKASGHYEQYF
cdr3_nt: TGTGCCAGCAGCCAAGATAAGGCTAGCGGTCACTACGAGCAGTACTTC